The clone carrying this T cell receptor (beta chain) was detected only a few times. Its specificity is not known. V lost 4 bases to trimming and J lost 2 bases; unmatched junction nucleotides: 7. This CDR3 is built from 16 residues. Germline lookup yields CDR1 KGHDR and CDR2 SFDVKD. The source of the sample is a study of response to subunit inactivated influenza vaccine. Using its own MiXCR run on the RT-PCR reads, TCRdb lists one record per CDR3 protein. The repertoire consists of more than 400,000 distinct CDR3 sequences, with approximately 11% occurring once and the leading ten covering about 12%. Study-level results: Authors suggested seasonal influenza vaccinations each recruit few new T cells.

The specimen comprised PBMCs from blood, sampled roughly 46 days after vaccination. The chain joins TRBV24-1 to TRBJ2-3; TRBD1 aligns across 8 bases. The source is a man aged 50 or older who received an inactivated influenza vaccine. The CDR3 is CATSDSRTGNTDTQYF. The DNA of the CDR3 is TGTGCCACCAGTGACTCTAGGACAGGGAACACAGATACGCAGTATTTT.